What follows are 24 T cell receptor beta chains derived from one specimen sequenced in a study of blood T cell repertoires in COVID-19. TCRdb's copy holds only in-frame clones and misses some; the assay was immunoSEQ multiplex PCR. The sample lists a few hundred thousand clones, roughly 82% occurring once. Material for sequencing was peripheral blood. The receptors derive from a man aged 80 or over with acute or convalescent COVID-19.

This chain uses TRBV6-6 with TRBJ1-1; 11 bases align to TRBD1. Germline V gene data show CDR1 as MNHNY and CDR2 as SVGAGI (reference sequence). The CDR3 sequence is 14 residues long. V lost 7 bases to trimming and J lost 8 bases; unmatched junction nucleotides: 9. The CDR3 protein is CASNAGTGGREAFF. The DNA of the CDR3 is TGTGCCAGCAACGCCGGGACAGGGGGACGAGAAGCTTTCTTT.

The chain carries TRBV20-1 and TRBJ1-1, with TRBD1 matching over 10 bases. The germline CDR1 and CDR2 sequences are DFQATT and SNEGSKA (reference sequence). CDR3 size: 16 residues. Trimming took 3 bases from V and 0 from J; bases not matched to a gene: 7. The DNA for the CDR3 is TGCAGTGCTAGTTTTGACAGGGGGCGTCTGAACACTGAAGCTTTCTTT. Encoded protein: CSASFDRGRLNTEAFF.

The rearrangement links TRBV12-3 or TRBV12-4 to TRBJ2-3; unclear D gene. The V gene lost 4 bases and the J gene lost 5 bases, with 7 bases spanning the gap. There are 12 residues in the CDR3. The CDR3 coding sequence is TGTGCCAGCAGTTCCCGGTTAGATACGCAGTATTTT. It codes for CASSSRLDTQYF.

This clone has a handful of counts. The gene calls are TRBV7-9 and TRBJ1-3; D perhaps matches TRBD1 (6 bases). Trimming shortened V by 5 bases and J by 7 bases, and 18 bases separated the two germline ends. The CDR3 is made up of 15 amino acids. Germline values: CDR1 SEHNR, CDR2 FQNEAQ (reference sequence). The CDR3 region has the DNA TGTGCCAGCAGCCCGACAGGAGACCTCCCCAACACCATATATTTT. This sequence encodes CASSPTGDLPNTIYF.

This clone was seen a single time. The genes are TRBV19 and TRBJ2-5; 9 bases are shared with TRBD1. The CDR3 sequence is 14 residues long. The germline V gene encodes CDR1 LNHDA and CDR2 SQIVND (reference sequence). V shed 10 bases and J 5 bases; nucleotides not matched to a gene: 11. CDR3 sequence (DNA): TGTGCCACCTCGGATACAGGGGGCAGGGAGACCCAGTACTTC. It yields the protein CATSDTGGRETQYF. The full variable domain, its missing parts supplied by reference TRBV19 and TRBJ2-5, is DGGITQSPKYLFRKEGQNVTLSCEQNLNHDAMYWYRQDPGQGLRLIYYSQIVNDFQKGDIAEGYSVSREKKESFPLTVTSAQKNPTAFYLCATSDTGGRETQYFGPGTRLLVL.

CDR3 sequence: CASSWRGLAGEADTQYF. In nucleotides, the CDR3 is TGCGCCAGCAGCTGGCGGGGACTAGCGGGAGAAGCAGATACGCAGTATTTT. The chain is built from TRBV5-1 and TRBJ2-3, with 14 bases lining up with TRBD2. Germline V CDR1 and CDR2: SGHRS, YFSETQ. The V and J ends lost 3 bases and 4 bases, in that order; junction bases with no gene match: 7. The CDR3 contains 17 residues.

This clone was counted between two and nine times. The chain combines TRBV16 with TRBJ1-5; no definite D call. In germline, CDR1 is KGHSY, CDR2 FQNENV. This CDR3 is 15 amino acids long. V was trimmed by 4 bases and J by 3 bases, leaving 13 bases between them. The CDR3 nucleotides read TGTGCCAGCAGCCTCTTGGACGGGAACAATCAGCCCCAGCATTTT. This codes for CASSLLDGNNQPQHF. The full variable domain, its missing parts supplied by reference TRBV16 and TRBJ1-5, is GEEVAQTPKHLVRGEGQKAKLYCAPIKGHSYVFWYQQVLKNEFKFLISFQNENVFDETGMPKERFSAKCLPNSPCSLEIQATKLEDSAVYFCASSLLDGNNQPQHFGDGTRLSIL.

The chain employs TRBV6-5 and TRBJ1-2; 7 bases are shared with TRBD1. The V gene's germline CDR1 is MNHEY and CDR2 SVGAGI. V gave up 6 bases and J gave up 4 bases; unmatched junction bases: 8. This CDR3 has 14 amino acids. The CDR3 is CASRTPGQFYGYTF. CDR3 coding DNA: TGTGCCAGCAGGACGCCGGGACAGTTCTATGGCTACACCTTC.

The chain has TRBV7-8 and TRBJ2-1; D gene unclear. The CDR3 is 14 amino acids. Trimming took off 5 bases at V and 7 bases at J, with 15 bases between the two ends. From germline, CDR1 is SGHVS and CDR2 FQNEAQ. The CDR3 spells CASSTYMGINEQFF. The CDR3, as DNA: TGTGCCAGCAGCACATACATGGGCATAAATGAGCAGTTCTTC. The variable domain in full, with the rest retrieved from reference TRBV7-8 and TRBJ2-1, is GAGVSQSPRYKVAKRGQDVALRCDPISGHVSLFWYQQALGQGPEFLTYFQNEAQLDKSGLPSDRFFAERPEGSVSTLKIQRTQQEDSAVYLCASSTYMGINEQFFGPGTRLTVL.

The chain combines TRBV27 with TRBJ1-2, with a tentative D call TRBD1 (5 bases). The V end was cut by 7 bases, the J end by 4 bases, with 16 bases between. CDR3 length equals 14 residues. Germline V gives CDR1 MNHEY, CDR2 SMNVEV (reference sequence). CDR3: CASTPSGRAYGYTF. For the CDR3, the DNA is TGTGCCAGCACCCCCTCCGGCAGGGCCTATGGCTACACCTTC.

The V gene is TRBV14, the J gene TRBJ2-7; D is unresolved. Germline values: CDR1 SGHDN, CDR2 FVKESK. The V end lost 0 bases, the J end lost 6 bases, and 15 bases lay between the germline ends. The CDR3 runs 15 residues. Here the CDR3 reads CASSQEEYNPGEQYF. CDR3 nucleotide sequence: TGTGCCAGCAGCCAAGAAGAATACAACCCTGGCGAGCAGTACTTC.

The chain links TRBV6-5 to TRBJ1-5; 10 nucleotides line up with TRBD1. The trim removed 6 bases at V and 2 bases at J, leaving 4 bases unmatched. The CDR3 spans 15 residues. The germline CDR1 and CDR2 sequences are MNHEY and SVGAGI. The CDR3 here is CASSQGTGGNQPQHF. The CDR3 nucleotides read TGTGCCAGCAGCCAAGGGACAGGGGGCAATCAGCCCCAGCATTTT.

CDR3 DNA: TGTGCCAGCAGCCAAGTTCGGGGGGGCGGCAATGAGCAGTTCTTC. Translation gives CASSQVRGGGNEQFF. This rearrangement joins TRBV14 to TRBJ2-1, with 8 bases that match TRBD2. The CDR3 spans 15 residues. CDR1 is SGHDN and CDR2 is FVKESK in the germline V gene. Trimming took 1 base from V and 6 from J; bases not matched to a gene: 5.

This clone turned up a few times. The chain links TRBV3-1 (or the pseudogene TRBV3-2) to TRBJ2-4, with D maybe TRBD2 (7 bases). The germline V gene encodes CDR1 LGHDT and CDR2 YNNKEL (reference sequence). V lost 6 bases and J lost 0, with 12 bases in between. The CDR3 contains 15 residues. The CDR3: CASRRGGAAKNIQYF. The CDR3 DNA sequence: TGTGCCAGCAGGAGGGGGGGCGCAGCCAAAAACATTCAGTACTTC.

The chain carries TRBV4-2 and TRBJ1-2, with D uncertain. Trimming stripped 0 bases from V and 2 bases from J, with 10 bases between. Germline V lookup: CDR1 LGHNA, CDR2 YNFKEQ. The CDR3 consists of 15 residues. In DNA form, the CDR3 reads TGTGCCAGCAGCCAAGAGGTAATCGGGAACTATGGCTACACCTTC. This encodes CASSQEVIGNYGYTF.

The V and J genes are TRBV18 and TRBJ1-5, with 7 bases that match TRBD1. With V trimmed by 3 bases and J by 0 bases, 11 bases remained unmatched. CDR3 size: 18 residues. CDR1 and CDR2 from the germline V gene are KGHSH and LQKENI. The CDR3 region is CASSPISYGQDSNQPQHF. In DNA form, the CDR3 reads TGTGCCAGCTCACCTATTTCCTACGGACAGGATAGCAATCAGCCCCAGCATTTT.

The V call is TRBV5-5, the J call TRBJ1-2; 11 bases fit TRBD1. Germline V CDR1 and CDR2: SGHKS, YYEKEE (reference sequence). The CDR3 loop spans 15 amino acids. V shed 0 bases and J 4 bases; nucleotides not matched to a gene: 2. The chain's CDR3 is CASSLAGTGGYGYTF. CDR3 in DNA: TGTGCCAGCAGCTTGGCCGGGACAGGGGGCTATGGCTACACCTTC.

This chain connects TRBV5-4 to TRBJ2-1; D gene unclear. CDR1 SGHNT and CDR2 YYREEE come from the germline V gene (reference sequence). CDR3 length: 16 residues. Trimming removed 0 bases from V and 5 bases from J, with 15 bases in between. CDR3 protein: CASSLEPVSVNNEQFF. DNA for the CDR3: TGTGCCAGCAGCTTGGAACCTGTCTCGGTCAACAATGAGCAGTTCTTC.

This clone was seen more than once but under ten times. Other DNA sequences within the sample encode an identical CDR3. The V gene is TRBV5-1, the J gene TRBJ1-3; 8 nucleotides line up with TRBD1. The CDR3 is made up of 14 amino acids. The junction had 4 bases not matched to a gene; V was cut back by 4 bases and J by 4 bases. In germline, CDR1 is SGHRS, CDR2 YFSETQ. The CDR3 nucleotides read TGCGCCAGCAGCCTAGGACAGGGCGGAAACACCATATATTTT. This translates into CASSLGQGGNTIYF.

This clone was picked up many times. The gene calls are TRBV18 and TRBJ2-1; D gene unclear. Per the germline V gene, CDR1 is KGHSH and CDR2 is LQKENI. Trimming stripped 0 bases from V and 10 bases from J, with 7 bases between. The CDR3 contains 12 residues. The CDR3 nucleotides are TGTGCCAGCTCACCACCTGTGCGGGAGCAGTTCTTC. Encoded protein: CASSPPVREQFF.

The V and J genes are TRBV28 and TRBJ2-1; D perhaps matches TRBD2 (5 bases). Trimming pared 8 bases from V and 6 bases from J, leaving 17 bases between. This CDR3 contains 14 residues. Germline loops: CDR1 MDHEN, CDR2 SYDVKM. CDR3 region: CASALRLAGNEQFF. The CDR3 bases are TGTGCCAGCGCCCTGAGGCTCGCGGGCAATGAGCAGTTCTTC.

This rearrangement joins TRBV7-3 to TRBJ1-2; 8 nucleotides match TRBD1. The CDR3 has 15 residues. Germline V gene sequence: CDR1 SGHTA, CDR2 FQGTGA. The trim removed 3 bases at V and 5 bases at J, leaving 8 bases unmatched. As DNA, the CDR3 is TGTGCCAGCAGCTTCGGCCAGGGGGCTAGGTATGGCTACACCTTC. Translated, it gives CASSFGQGARYGYTF.

The chain recombines TRBV6-5 with TRBJ2-7, with D maybe TRBD1 (7 bases). The CDR3 is 13 amino acids. Trimming cost V 7 bases and J 4 bases, with 14 bases left between them. Per germline, CDR1 MNHEY and CDR2 SVGAGI. CDR3 protein: CASTVAGGYEQYF. The CDR3 coding sequence is TGTGCCAGCACCGTGGCAGGGGGGTACGAGCAGTACTTC.

The V call is TRBV6-2 or TRBV6-3, the J call TRBJ2-5, with TRBD2 matching over 11 bases. The CDR3 sequence is 17 residues long. The J segment lost 4 bases and the V segment lost 2 bases, leaving 9 bases of the junction unmatched. The germline V gene has CDR1 MNHEY and CDR2 SVGEGT. In DNA, the CDR3 is TGTGCCAGCAGTTACCCTACTAGCGGGGGAGGGCGAGAGACCCAGTACTTC. This codes for CASSYPTSGGGRETQYF.